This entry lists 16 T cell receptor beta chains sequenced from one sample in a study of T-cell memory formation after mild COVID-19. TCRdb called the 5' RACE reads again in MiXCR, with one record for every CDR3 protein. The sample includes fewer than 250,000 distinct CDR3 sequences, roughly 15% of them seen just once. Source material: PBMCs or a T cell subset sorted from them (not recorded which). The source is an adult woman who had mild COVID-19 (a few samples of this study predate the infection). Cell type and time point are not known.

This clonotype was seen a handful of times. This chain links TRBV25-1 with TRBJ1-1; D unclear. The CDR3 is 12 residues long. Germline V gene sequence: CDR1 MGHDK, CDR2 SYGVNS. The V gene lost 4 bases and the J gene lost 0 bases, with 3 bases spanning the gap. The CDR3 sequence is CASSAVNTEAFF. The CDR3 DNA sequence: TGTGCCAGCAGTGCGGTGAACACTGAAGCTTTCTTT.

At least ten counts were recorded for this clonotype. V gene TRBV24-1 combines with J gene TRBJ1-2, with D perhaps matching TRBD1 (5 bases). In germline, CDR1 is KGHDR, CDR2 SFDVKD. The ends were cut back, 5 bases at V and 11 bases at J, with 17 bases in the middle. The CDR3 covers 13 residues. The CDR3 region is CATSGEGRAKYTF. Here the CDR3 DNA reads TGTGCCACCAGTGGAGAAGGCAGGGCGAAGTACACCTTC.

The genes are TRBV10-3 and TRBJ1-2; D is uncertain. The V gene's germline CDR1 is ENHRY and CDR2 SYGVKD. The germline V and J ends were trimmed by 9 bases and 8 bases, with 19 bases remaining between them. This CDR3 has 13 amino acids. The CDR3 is CAIAPAGGSGYTF. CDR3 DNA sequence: TGTGCCATTGCACCGGCCGGCGGATCAGGCTACACCTTC.

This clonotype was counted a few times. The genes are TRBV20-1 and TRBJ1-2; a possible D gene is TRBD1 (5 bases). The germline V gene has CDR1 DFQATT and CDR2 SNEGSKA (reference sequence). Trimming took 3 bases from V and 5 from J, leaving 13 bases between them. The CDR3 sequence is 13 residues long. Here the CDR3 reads CSARKGSHYGYTF. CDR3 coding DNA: TGCAGTGCTAGGAAGGGGAGTCATTATGGCTACACCTTC.

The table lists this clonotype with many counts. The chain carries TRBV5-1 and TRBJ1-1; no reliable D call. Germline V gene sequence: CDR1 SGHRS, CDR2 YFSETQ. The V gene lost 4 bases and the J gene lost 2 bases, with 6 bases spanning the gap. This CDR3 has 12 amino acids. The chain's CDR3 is CASSQTNTEAFF. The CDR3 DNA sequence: TGCGCCAGCAGCCAAACCAACACTGAAGCTTTCTTT.

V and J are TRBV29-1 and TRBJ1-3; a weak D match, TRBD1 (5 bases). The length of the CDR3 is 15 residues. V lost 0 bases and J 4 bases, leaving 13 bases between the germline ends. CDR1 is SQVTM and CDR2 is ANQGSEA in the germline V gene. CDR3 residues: CSVEDPLGRGNTIYF. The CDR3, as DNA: TGCAGCGTTGAAGACCCATTGGGGCGAGGAAACACCATATATTTT.

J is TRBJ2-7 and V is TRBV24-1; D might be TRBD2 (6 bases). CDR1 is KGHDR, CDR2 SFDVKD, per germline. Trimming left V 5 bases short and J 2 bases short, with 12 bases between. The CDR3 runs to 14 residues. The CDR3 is CATSGAGRTYEQYF. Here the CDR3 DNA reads TGTGCCACCAGTGGCGCGGGGAGAACCTACGAGCAGTACTTC.

The CDR3 here is CASSQGLASGETQYF. In DNA form, the CDR3 reads TGTGCCAGCAGTCAAGGACTAGCTAGTGGGGAGACCCAGTACTTC. The chain employs TRBV6-5 and TRBJ2-5, with TRBD2 identical over 8 bases. V was clipped by 5 bases and J by 5 bases; unmatched bases: 10. CDR1 MNHEY and CDR2 SVGAGI come from the germline V gene. The CDR3 loop spans 15 amino acids.

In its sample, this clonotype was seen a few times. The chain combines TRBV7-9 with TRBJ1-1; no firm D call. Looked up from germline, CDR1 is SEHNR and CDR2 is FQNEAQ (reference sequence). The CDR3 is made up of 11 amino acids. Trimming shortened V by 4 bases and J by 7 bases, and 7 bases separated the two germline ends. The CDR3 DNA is TGTGCCAGCAGCTCACTTGGTGAAGCTTTCTTT. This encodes CASSSLGEAFF.

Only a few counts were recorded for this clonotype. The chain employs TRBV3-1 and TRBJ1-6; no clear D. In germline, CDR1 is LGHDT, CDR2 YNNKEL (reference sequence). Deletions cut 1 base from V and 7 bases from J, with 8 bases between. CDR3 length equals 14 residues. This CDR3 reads CASSQGGGNSPLHF. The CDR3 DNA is TGTGCCAGCAGCCAAGGGGGAGGGAATTCACCCCTCCACTTT.

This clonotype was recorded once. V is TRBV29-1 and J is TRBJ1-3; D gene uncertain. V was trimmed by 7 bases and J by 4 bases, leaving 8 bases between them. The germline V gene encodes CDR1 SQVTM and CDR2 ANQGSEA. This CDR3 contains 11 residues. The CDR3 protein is CSASIGNTIYF. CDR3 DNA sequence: TGCAGCGCTTCTATCGGAAACACCATATATTTT.

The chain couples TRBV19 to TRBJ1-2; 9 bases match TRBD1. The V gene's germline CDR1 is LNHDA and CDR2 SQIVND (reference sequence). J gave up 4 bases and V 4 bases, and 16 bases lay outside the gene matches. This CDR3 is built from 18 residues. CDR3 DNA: TGTGCCAGTAGTAAATCCGGGACAGGGTCTCCTCGTTCCTATGGCTACACCTTC. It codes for CASSKSGTGSPRSYGYTF.

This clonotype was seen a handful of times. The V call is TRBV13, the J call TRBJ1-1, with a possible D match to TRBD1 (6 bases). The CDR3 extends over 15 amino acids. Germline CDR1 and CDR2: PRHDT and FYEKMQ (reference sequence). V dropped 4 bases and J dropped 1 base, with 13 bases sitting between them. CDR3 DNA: TGTGCCAGCAGCTCCCCTCGGACAGAGAACACTGAAGCTTTCTTT. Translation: CASSSPRTENTEAFF.

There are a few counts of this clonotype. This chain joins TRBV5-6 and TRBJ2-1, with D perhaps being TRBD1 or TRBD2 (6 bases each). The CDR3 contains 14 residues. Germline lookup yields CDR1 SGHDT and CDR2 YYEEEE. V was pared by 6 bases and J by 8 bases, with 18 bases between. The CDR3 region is CASTWGARVHEQFF. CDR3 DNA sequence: TGTGCCAGCACTTGGGGGGCCAGGGTACATGAGCAGTTCTTC.

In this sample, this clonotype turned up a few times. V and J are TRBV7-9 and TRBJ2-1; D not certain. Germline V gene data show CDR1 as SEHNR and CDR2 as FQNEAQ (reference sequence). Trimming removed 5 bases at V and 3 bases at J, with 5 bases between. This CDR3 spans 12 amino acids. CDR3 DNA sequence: TGTGCCAGCAGCCCTAACTACAATGAGCAGTTCTTC. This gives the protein CASSPNYNEQFF.

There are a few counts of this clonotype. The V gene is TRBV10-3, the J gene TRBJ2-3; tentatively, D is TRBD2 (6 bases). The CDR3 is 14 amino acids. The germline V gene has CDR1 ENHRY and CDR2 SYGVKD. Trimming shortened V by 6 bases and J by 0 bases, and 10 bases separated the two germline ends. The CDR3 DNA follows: TGTGCCATCAGGAGGGACTTAAGCACAGATACGCAGTATTTT. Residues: CAIRRDLSTDTQYF.